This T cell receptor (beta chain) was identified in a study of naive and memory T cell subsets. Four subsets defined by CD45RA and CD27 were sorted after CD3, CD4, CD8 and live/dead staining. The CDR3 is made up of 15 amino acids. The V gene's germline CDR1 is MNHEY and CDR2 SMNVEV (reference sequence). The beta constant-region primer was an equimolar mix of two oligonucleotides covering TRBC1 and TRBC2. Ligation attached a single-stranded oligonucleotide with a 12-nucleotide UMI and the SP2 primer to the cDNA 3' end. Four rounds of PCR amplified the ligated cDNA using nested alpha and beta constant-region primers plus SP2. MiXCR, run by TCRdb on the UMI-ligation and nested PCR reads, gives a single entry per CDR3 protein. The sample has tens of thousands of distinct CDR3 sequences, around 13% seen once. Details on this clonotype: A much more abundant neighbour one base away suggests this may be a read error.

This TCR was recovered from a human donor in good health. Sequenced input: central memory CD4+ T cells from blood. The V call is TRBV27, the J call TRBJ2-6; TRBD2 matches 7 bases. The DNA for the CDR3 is TGTGACAGCAGCCCGGGGGGTGGTAAAGCCAACGTCCTGACTTTC. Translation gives CDSSPGGGKANVLTF.